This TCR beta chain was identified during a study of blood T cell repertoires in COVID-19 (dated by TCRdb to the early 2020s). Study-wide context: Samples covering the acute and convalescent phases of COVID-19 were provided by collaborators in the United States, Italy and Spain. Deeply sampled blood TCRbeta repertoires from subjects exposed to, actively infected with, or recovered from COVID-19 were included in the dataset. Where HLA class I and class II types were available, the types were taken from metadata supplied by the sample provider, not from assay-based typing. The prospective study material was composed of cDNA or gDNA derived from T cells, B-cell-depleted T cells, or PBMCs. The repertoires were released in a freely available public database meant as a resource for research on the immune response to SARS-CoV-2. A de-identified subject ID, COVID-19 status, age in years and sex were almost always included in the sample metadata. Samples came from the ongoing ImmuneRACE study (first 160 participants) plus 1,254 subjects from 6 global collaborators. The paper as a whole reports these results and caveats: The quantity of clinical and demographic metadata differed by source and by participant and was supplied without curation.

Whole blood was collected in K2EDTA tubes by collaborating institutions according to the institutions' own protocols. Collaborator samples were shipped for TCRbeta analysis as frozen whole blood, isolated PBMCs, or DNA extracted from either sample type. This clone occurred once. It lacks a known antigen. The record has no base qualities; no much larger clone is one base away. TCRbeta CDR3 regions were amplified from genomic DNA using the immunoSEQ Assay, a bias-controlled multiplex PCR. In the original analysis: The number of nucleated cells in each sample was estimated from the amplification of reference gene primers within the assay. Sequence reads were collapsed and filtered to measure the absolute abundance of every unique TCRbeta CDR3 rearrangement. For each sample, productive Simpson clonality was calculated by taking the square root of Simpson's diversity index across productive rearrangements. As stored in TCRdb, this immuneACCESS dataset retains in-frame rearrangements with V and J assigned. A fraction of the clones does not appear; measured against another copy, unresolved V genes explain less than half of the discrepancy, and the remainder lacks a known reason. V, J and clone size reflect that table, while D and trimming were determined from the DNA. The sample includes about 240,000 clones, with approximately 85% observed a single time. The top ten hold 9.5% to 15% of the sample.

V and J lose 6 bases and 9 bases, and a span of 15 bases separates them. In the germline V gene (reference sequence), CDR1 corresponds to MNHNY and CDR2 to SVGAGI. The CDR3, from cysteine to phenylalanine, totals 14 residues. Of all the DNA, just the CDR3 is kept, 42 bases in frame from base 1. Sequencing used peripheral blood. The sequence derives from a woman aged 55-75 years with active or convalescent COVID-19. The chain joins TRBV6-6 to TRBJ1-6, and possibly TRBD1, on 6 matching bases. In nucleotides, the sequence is TGTGCCAGCAGCGTTGGACAGTCGGGTTCACCCCTCCACTTT. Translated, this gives CASSVGQSGSPLHF.